In this sample, the clone carrying this T cell receptor (beta chain) turned up a few times. V gave up 3 bases and J gave up 1 base; unmatched junction bases: 7. There are 16 residues in the CDR3. Germline V gene sequence: CDR1 SNHLY, CDR2 FYNNEI. The sample originates from a study of shared clonotypes between healthy human individuals. Several immunoSEQ plates received, in even portions, the genomic DNA of each subset. Assay used: immunoSEQ multiplex PCR; TCRdb lists only in-frame clones, some missing. The sample has hundreds of thousands of clones, approximately 79% seen once. The receptor's source is a woman aged 25 to 45 in good health. The sample was memory CD4+ T cells sorted from blood. The subset here: CD45RA-negative fraction. The genes are TRBV2 and TRBJ2-5; 8 bases agree with TRBD2. CDR3 in DNA: TGTGCCAGCAGTGATCACAGCGGGAGAGCCCAAGAGACCCAGTACTTC. Protein: CASSDHSGRAQETQYF.